This T cell receptor (beta chain) was documented in a study of cytomegalovirus exposure and HLA in healthy donors. The length of the CDR3 is 17 residues. Germline CDR1 reads LGHNA; CDR2 reads YSLEER. The V gene end was trimmed by 0 bases and the J gene end by 0 bases; junction bases not matched to a gene: 5. The study ran its PCR with 60 Vbeta and 13 Jbeta primers. The assay was immunoSEQ multiplex PCR, and TCRdb's table has in-frame clones only and misses some. The table shows about 180,000 clones, with 70% to 90% occurring only once. The receptor comes from a woman in her twenties or thirties in good health and CMV-seronegative. V usage is TRBV4-3 and J usage is TRBJ2-1, with 7 bases identical to TRBD2. Sequencing was performed on PBMCs. CDR3 in DNA: TGCGCCAGCAGCCAAGATGGAGCGGGAAGCTCCTACAATGAGCAGTTCTTC. The encoded protein is CASSQDGAGSSYNEQFF.